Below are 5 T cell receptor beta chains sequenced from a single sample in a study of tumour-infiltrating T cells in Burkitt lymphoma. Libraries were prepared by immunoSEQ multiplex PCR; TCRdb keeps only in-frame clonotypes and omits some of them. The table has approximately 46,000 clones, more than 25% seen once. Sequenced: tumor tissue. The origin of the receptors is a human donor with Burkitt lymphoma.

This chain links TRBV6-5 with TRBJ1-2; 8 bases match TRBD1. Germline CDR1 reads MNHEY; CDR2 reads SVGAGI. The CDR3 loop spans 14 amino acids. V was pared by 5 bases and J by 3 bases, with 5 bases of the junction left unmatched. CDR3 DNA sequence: TGTGCCAGCAGTGCACAGGGGGGCGACTATGGCTACACCTTC. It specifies CASSAQGGDYGYTF.

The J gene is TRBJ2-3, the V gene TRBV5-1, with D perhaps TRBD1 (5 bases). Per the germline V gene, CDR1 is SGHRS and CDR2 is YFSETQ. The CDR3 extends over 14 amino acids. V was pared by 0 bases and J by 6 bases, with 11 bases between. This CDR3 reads CASSLGGAEDTQYF. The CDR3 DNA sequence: TGCGCCAGCAGCTTGGGTGGGGCTGAGGATACGCAGTATTTT.

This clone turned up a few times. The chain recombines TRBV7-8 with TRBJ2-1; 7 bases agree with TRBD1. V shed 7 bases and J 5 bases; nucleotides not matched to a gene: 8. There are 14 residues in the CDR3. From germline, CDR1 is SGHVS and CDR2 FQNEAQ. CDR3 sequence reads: CASTNRQGDNEQFF. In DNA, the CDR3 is TGTGCCAGCACCAATAGACAGGGAGACAATGAGCAGTTCTTC.

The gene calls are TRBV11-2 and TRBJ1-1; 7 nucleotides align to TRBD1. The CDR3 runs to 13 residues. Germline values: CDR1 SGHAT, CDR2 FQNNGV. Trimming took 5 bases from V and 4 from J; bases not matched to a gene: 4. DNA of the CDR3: TGTGCCAGCAGCCCGGGACAGAGCACTGAAGCTTTCTTT. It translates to CASSPGQSTEAFF.

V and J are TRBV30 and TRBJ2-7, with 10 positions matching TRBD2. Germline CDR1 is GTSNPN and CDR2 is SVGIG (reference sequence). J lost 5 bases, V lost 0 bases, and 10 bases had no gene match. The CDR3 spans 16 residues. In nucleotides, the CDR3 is TGTGCCTGGAGTGTAGAGGCTAGCGGGGGTTACCACGAGCAGTACTTC. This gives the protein CAWSVEASGGYHEQYF.